Only a few counts were recorded for the clone carrying this T cell receptor beta chain. Its antigen is unidentified. Germline-derived CDR1 and CDR2 are SEHNR and FQNEAQ (reference sequence). J gave up 5 bases and V 3 bases, and 9 bases lay outside the gene matches. The CDR3 contains 16 residues. These data are taken from a study of cytomegalovirus exposure and HLA in healthy donors. Study in general: Of the donors genotyped, 398 in all, about 76% fell in the Caucasian-associated ancestry cluster.

The PCR contained 60 Vbeta and 13 Jbeta primers. Method: immunoSEQ multiplex PCR; TCRdb's copy keeps in-frame clones and lacks some. This sample has about 210,000 clones, with roughly 87% found just once. Findings of the study overall: Sequencing depth across donors, presence/absence analyses assumed, was roughly uniform.

The genes are TRBV7-9 and TRBJ2-2; 7 nucleotides agree with TRBD2. The receptor comes from a man aged 35-49 years in good health and CMV-seropositive. Sequenced material: PBMCs. CDR3 residues: CASSFPQGGNTGELFF. Written as DNA, the CDR3 is TGTGCCAGCAGCTTTCCGCAGGGAGGGAATACCGGGGAGCTGTTTTTT.